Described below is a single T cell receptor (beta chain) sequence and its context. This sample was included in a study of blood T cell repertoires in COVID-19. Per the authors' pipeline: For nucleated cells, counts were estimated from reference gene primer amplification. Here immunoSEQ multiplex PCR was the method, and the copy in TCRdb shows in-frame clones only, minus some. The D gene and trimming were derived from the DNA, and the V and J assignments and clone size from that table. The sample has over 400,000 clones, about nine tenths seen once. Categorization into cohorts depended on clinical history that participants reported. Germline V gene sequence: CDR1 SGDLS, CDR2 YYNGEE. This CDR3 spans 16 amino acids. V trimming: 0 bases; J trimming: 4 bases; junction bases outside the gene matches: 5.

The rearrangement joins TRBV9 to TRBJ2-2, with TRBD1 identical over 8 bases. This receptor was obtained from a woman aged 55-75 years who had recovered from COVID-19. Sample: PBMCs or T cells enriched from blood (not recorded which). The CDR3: CASSVGQGTGTGELFF. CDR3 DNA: TGTGCCAGCAGCGTAGGACAGGGGACGGGCACCGGGGAGCTGTTTTTT.